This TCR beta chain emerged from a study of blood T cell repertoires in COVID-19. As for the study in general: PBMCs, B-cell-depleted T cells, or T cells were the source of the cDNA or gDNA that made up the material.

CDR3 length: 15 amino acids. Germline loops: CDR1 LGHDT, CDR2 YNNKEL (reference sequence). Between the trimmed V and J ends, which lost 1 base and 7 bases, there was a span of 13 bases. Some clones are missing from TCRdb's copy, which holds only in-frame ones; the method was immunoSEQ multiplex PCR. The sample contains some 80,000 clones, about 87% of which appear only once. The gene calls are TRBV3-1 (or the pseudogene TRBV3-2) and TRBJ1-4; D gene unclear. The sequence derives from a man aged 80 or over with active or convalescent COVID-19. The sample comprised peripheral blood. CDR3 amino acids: CASSQVVGRGEKLFF. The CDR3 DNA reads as TGTGCCAGCAGCCAAGTGGTAGGGCGGGGTGAAAAACTGTTTTTT.